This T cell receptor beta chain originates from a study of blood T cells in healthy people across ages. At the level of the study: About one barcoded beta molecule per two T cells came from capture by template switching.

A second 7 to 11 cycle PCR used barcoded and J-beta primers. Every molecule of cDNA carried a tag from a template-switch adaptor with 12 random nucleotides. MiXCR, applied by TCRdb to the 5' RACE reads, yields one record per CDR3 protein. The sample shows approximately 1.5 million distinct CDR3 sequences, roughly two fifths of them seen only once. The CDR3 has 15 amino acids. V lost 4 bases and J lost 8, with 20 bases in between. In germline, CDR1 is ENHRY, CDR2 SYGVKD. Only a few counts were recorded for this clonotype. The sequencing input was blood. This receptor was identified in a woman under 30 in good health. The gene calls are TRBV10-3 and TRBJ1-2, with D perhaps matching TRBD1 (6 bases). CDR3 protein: CAISAPSRGERGYTF. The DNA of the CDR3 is TGTGCCATCAGTGCTCCCTCAAGGGGGGAGCGCGGCTACACCTTC.